A single T cell receptor (beta chain) is shown here with its context. Antigen unknown. Trimming removed 4 bases at V and 2 bases at J, with 9 bases between. The CDR3 loop spans 14 amino acids. Germline V gene sequence: CDR1 MDHEN, CDR2 SYDVKM. The data are from a study of cytomegalovirus exposure and HLA in healthy donors. Points from the study as a whole: Per a later analysis, approximately 16,000 TCR beta sequences showed association with HLA alleles at 0.05 false discovery rate.

Primers: 60 Vbeta forward and 13 Jbeta reverse. TCRdb keeps only in-frame clones here, not all; method: immunoSEQ multiplex PCR. The data contain around 200,000 clones, approximately 82% of them seen just once; the ten biggest clones take up 0.95% to 1.5%. The TCR originated in a girl aged 2-9 years in good health and CMV-seropositive. The sequenced sample consisted of PBMCs. The chain joins TRBV28 to TRBJ1-5; D not resolved. CDR3 nucleotides: TGTGCCAGCAGTTCGATTATAGGCAATCAGCCCCAGCATTTT. Translating gives CASSSIIGNQPQHF.